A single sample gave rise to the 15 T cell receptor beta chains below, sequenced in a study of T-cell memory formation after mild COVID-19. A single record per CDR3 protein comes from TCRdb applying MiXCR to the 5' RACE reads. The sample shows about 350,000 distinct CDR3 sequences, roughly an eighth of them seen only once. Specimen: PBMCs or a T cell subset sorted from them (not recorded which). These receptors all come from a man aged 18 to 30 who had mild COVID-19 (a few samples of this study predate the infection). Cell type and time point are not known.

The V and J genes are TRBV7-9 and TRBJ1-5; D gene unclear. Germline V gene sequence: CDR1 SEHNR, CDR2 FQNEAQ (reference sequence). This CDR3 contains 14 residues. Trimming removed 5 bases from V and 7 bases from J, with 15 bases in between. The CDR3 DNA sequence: TGTGCCAGCAGCCGGGCGGGGATAGGGCAGCCCCAGCATTTT. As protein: CASSRAGIGQPQHF.

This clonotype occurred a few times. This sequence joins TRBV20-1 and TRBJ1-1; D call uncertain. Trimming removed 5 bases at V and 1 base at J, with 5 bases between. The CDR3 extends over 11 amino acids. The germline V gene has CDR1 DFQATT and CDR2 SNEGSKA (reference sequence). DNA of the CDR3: TGCAGTGCTTGGAAGAACACTGAAGCTTTCTTT. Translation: CSAWKNTEAFF.

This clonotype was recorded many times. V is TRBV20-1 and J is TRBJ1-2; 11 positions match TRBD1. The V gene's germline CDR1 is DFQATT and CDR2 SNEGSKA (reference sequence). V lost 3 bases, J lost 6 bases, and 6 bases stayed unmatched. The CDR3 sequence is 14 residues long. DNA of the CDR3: TGCAGTGCTAGTGCCGGACAGGGGGCGGATGGCTACACCTTC. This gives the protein CSASAGQGADGYTF.

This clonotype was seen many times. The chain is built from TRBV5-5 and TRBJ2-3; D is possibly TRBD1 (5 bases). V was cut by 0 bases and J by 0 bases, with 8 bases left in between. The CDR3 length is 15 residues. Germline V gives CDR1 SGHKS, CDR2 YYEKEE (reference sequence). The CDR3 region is CASSLEQASTDTQYF. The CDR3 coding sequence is TGTGCCAGCAGCTTGGAACAGGCGAGCACAGATACGCAGTATTTT.

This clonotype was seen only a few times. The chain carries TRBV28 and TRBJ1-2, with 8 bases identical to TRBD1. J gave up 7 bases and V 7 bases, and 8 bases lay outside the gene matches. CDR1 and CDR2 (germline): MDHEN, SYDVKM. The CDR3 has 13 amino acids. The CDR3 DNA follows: TGTGCCAGCACTTCCCAGGGGGCAGGTGGCTACACCTTC. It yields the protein CASTSQGAGGYTF.

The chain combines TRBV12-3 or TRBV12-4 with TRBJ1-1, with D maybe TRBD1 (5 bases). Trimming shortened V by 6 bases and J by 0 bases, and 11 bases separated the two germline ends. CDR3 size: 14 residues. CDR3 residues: CASSGTAVNTEAFF. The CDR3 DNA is TGTGCCAGCAGCGGGACGGCTGTGAACACTGAAGCTTTCTTT.

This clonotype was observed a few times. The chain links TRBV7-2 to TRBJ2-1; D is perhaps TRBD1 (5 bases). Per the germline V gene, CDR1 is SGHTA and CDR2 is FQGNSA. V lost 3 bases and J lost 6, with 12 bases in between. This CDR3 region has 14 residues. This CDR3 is CASSFLPRANEQFF. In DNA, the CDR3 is TGTGCCAGCAGCTTTCTGCCCAGGGCCAATGAGCAGTTCTTC.

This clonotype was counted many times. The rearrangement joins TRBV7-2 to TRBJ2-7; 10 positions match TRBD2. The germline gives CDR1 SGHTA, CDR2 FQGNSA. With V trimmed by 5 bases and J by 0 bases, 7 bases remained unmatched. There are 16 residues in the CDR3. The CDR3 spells CASSVTSGDFSYEQYF. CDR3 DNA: TGTGCCAGCAGCGTAACTAGCGGGGATTTCTCCTACGAGCAGTACTTC.

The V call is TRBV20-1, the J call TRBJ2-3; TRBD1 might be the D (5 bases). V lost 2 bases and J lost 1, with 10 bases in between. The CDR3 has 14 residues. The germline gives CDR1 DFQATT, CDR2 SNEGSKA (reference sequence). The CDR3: CSARSGPRTDTQYF. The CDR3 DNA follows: TGCAGTGCTAGATCAGGGCCTCGCACAGATACGCAGTATTTT.

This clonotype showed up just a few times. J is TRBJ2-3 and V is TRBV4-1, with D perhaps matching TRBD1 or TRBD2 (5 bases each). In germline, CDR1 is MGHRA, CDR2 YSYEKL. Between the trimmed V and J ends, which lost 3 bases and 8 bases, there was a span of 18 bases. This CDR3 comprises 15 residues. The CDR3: CASSQLGVTARTQYF. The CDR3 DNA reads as TGCGCCAGCAGCCAGCTGGGGGTTACAGCTCGTACGCAGTATTTT.

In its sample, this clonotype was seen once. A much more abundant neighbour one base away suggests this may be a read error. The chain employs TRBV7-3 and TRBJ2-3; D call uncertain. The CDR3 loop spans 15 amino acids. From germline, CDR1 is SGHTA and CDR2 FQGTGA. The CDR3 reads CASSLLGPGTETQYF. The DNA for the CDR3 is TGTGCCAGCAGCTTATTAGGGCCTGGCACAGAAACGCAGTATTTT.

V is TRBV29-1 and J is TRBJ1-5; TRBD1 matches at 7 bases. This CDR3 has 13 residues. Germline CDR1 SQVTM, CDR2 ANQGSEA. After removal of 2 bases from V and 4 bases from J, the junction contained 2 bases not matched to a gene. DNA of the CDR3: TGCAGCGTTGAACCAGGGGGAAATCAGCCCCAGCATTTT. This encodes CSVEPGGNQPQHF.

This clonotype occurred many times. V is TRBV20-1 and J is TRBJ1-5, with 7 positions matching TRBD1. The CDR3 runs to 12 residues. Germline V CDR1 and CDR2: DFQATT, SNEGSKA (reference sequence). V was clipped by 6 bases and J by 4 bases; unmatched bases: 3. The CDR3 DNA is TGCAGTGCCGGGACAGTTAATCAGCCCCAGCATTTT. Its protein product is CSAGTVNQPQHF.

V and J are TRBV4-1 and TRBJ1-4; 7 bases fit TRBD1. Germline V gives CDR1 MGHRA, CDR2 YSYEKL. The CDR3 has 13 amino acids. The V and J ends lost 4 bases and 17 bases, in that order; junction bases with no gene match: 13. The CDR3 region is CASSLPSGTASFF. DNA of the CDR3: TGCGCCAGCAGCCTGCCGTCCGGGACAGCTTCATTTTTT.

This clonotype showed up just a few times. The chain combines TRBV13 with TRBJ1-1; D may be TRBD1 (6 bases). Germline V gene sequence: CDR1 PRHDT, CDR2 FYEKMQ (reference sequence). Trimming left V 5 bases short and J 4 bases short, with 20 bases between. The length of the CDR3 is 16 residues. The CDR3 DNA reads TGTGCCAGCAGCCCGAGGGGGGGGGGAATTGGCACTGAAGCTTTCTTT. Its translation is CASSPRGGGIGTEAFF.